This T cell receptor beta chain was captured by sequencing in a study of T cell therapy after organ transplantation. Study-level information: T cells were expanded approximately 2 weeks with 30 CMV class I/II epitopes. The study's findings and limits: Low CD8+ T cell yield possibly reduced coverage, hiding nonresponder expansions. Nonresponder repertoires showed strong pretherapy expansions, barely changing post-therapy. CD8 clonality fold change after therapy inversely tracked pretherapy clonality.

Time point denoted: 4-8 weeks after completion of therapy. V trimming: 5 bases; J trimming: 12 bases; junction bases outside the gene matches: 18. The CDR3 loop spans 16 amino acids. As regards this clone: Its antigen is as yet unknown.

The protocol was immunoSEQ multiplex PCR, while the TCRdb copy is restricted to in-frame clones and leaves out a portion. The data show under 5,500 clones, around 68% seen once. The sequence came from a human patient who had received a solid organ transplant and had CMV disease. The T cells may partly be graft donor cells. Material: CD8+ T cells from blood, obtained after autologous CMV-specific T cell therapy. J is TRBJ2-1 and V is TRBV7-1; 8 positions match TRBD2. Being an ORF, TRBV7-1 has a function that is uncertain. CDR3 DNA sequence: TGTGCCAGCAGCATCCATGAGCGGGGGCTCCTCTCGGTGCAGTTCTTC. Amino acid sequence: CASSIHERGLLSVQFF.